The sequence of this T cell receptor (beta chain) was determined in a study of blood T cells in healthy people across ages. A sample-barcoded 5' primer and a J-beta primer mix were used in a second PCR of roughly 7 to 11 cycles. TCRdb re-called the 5' RACE reads through MiXCR, storing one row per CDR3 protein. The sample holds about 1.4 million distinct CDR3 sequences, roughly 59% seen once. Total RNA, at least 6 micrograms per sample, was extracted from PBMCs. The CDR3 is 15 amino acids. V lost 7 bases, J lost 4 bases, and 9 bases stayed unmatched. Sequences were obtained from blood. The chain uses TRBV12-3 or TRBV12-4 and TRBJ2-3, with 9 bases matching TRBD1. This TCR was sampled from a man aged 18-30 years in good health. In nucleotides, the CDR3 is TGTGCCAGCACCATTACAGGGGGCGCTTCAGATACGCAGTATTTT. This gives the protein CASTITGGASDTQYF.